The clone carrying this T cell receptor (beta chain) was seen ten or more times. This sample was taken from a study of T cell repertoires in cytomegalovirus infection. TCRdb reanalysed the reads using MiXCR and keeps one entry per CDR3 protein. The profile covers about 490,000 distinct CDR3 sequences, with about 15% appearing a single time and 20% to 30% taken by the ten largest. Germline CDR1 SGHVS, CDR2 FQNEAQ. V was clipped by 5 bases and J by 6 bases, with 16 bases between them. CDR3 length: 15 residues. V usage is TRBV7-8 and J usage is TRBJ2-2; the D call may be TRBD1 or TRBD2 (6 bases each). The sequence was collected from a human donor in good health (CMV status not recorded). Some clones in this sample may be carry-over from other donors' samples. The sequenced material came from CD8+ T cells from PBMCs. This CDR3 reads CASSTRGGQAGELFF. The CDR3 DNA is TGTGCCAGCAGCACCAGAGGGGGGCAGGCCGGGGAGCTGTTTTTT.